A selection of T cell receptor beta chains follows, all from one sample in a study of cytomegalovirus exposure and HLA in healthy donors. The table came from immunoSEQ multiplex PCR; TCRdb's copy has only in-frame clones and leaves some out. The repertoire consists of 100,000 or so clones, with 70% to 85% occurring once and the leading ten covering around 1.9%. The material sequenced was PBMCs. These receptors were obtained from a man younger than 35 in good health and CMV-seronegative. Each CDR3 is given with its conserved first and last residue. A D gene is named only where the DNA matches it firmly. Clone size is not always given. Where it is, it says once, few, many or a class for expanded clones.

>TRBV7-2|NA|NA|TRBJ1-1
TGTGCCAGCAGCCTGGGGCCAAGAGGAGCTTTCTTT
CASSLGPRGAFF
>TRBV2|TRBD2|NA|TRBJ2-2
TGTGCCAGCAGTGAAGCGCTGGGAGGGCGGGATACCGGGGAGCTGTTTTTT
CASSEALGGRDTGELFF
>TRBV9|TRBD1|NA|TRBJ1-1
TGTGCCAGTACGAAGACAGGGGGGAACACTGAAGCTTTCTTT
CASTKTGGNTEAFF
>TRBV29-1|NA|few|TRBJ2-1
TGCAGCGTTGAAGATGGGGACATATACAATGAGCAGTTCTTC
CSVEDGDIYNEQFF
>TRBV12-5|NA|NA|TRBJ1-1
TGTGCTAGTGGTTTTGAGATTGAAGCTTTCTTT
CASGFEIEAFF
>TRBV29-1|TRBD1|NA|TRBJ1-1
TGCAGCGTTGATAGGGGACAGGGGATGAACACTGAAGCTTTCTTT
CSVDRGQGMNTEAFF
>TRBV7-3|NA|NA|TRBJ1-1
TGTGCCGGTCACCTGAGGCGGGGTCAGAACACTGAAGCTTTCTTT
CAGHLRRGQNTEAFF
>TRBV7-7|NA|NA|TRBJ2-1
TGTGCTAGCAGCTTAGGTAGGAACTACCACAATGAGCAGTTCTTC
CASSLGRNYHNEQFF
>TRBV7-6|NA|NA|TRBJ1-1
TGTGCCAGCAGCTTAGAGGTCGTACAGAAGAACACTGAAGCTTTCTTT
CASSLEVVQKNTEAFF
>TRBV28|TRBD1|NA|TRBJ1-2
TGTGCCAGCAGAAGGGACAGGGAGGGTGGCTACACCTTC
CASRRDREGGYTF
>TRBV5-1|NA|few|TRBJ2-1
TGCGCCAGCGGGCCCCGGCCTCAGGGTCGTTCCTACAATGAGCAGTTCTTC
CASGPRPQGRSYNEQFF
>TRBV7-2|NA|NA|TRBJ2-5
TGTGCCAGCAGCTTAGTAGCGAGTGAGACCCAGTACTTC
CASSLVASETQYF
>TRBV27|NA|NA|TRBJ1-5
TGTGCCAGCAGTTTACGGGGGGGACTTGGCAATCAGCCCCAGCATTTT
CASSLRGGLGNQPQHF
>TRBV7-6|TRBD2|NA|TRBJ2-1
TGTGCCAGCAGCTCGGGGACTAGACTAGACAATGAGCAGTTCTTC
CASSSGTRLDNEQFF
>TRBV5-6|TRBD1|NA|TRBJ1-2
TGTGCCAGCAGCTCCTCGGGGACAGGGATATACTATGGCTACACCTTC
CASSSSGTGIYYGYTF
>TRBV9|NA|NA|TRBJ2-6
TGTGCCAGCAGCGTAGATACCAGCTCTGGGGCCAACGTCCTGACTTTC
CASSVDTSSGANVLTF
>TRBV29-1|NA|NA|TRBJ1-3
TGCAGCGTTAGGAGCTCTGGAAACACCATATATTTT
CSVRSSGNTIYF
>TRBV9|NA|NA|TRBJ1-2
TGTGCCAGCAGCGTAGGGCTCCTAGCTAACTATGGCTACACCTTC
CASSVGLLANYGYTF
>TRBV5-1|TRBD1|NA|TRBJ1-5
TGCGCCAGCAGCTTGGCAGGGGGCCCCAATCAGCCCCAGCATTTT
CASSLAGGPNQPQHF
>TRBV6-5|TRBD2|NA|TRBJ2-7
TGTGCCAGCAGTTACTCGCGGGAGGCTGTATACGAGCAGTACTTC
CASSYSREAVYEQYF
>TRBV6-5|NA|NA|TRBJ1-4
TGTGCCAGCAGAAGGGGGATAACTAATGAAAAACTGTTTTTT
CASRRGITNEKLFF
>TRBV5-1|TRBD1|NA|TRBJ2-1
TGCGCCAGCAGCTTACAGGGGGCTTTCAATGAGCAGTTCTTC
CASSLQGAFNEQFF
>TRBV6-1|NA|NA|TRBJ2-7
TGTGCCAGCAGTAACGTGGACAGTCGCTACGAGCAGTACTTC
CASSNVDSRYEQYF
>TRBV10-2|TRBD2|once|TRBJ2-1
TGCGCCAGCAGTGAGTCGGGACTAGTGAGTGAGCAGTTCTTC
CASSESGLVSEQFF
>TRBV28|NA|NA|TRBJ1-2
TGTGCCAGCAGTTTACTTCTCCGGGGCTATGGCTACACCTTC
CASSLLLRGYGYTF
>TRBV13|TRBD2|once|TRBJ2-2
TGTGCCAGCAGCCCCTGGACTAGCGGGAGGGCCGACACCGGGGAGCTGTTTTTT
CASSPWTSGRADTGELFF
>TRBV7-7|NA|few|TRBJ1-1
TGTGCTAGCAGCATAATGCATCCGGGACAATTAACCATGAACACTGAAGCTTTCTTT
CASSIMHPGQLTMNTEAFF
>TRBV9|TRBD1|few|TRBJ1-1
TGTGCCAGCAGTAGACAGGGGGGGGACACTGAAGCTTTCTTT
CASSRQGGDTEAFF
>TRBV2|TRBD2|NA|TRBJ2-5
TGTGCCAGCAGTGAATTAGCGGGAGGGACCCAGTACTTC
CASSELAGGTQYF
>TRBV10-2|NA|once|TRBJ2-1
TGCGCCAGCAGCGTGGCCAGTGAGGACAATGAGCAGTTCTTC
CASSVASEDNEQFF
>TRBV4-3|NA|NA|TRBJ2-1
TGCGCCAGCAGTCCAGGACTGGCCTACAATGAGCAGTTCTTC
CASSPGLAYNEQFF
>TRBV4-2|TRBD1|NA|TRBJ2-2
TGTGCCAGCAGCCAAGTGGGACAGGGGGCGATGAACACCGGGGAGCTGTTTTTT
CASSQVGQGAMNTGELFF
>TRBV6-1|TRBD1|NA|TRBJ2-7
TGTGCCAGCACCCGGGACAGGGTATACGAGCAGTACTTC
CASTRDRVYEQYF
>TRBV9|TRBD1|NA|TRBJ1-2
TGTGCCAGCAGCCAGACAGGGGCCCTCCTCTATGGCTACACCTTC
CASSQTGALLYGYTF
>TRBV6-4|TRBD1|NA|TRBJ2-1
TGTGCCAGCAGTGACGTCTCCGGGACAGGGGGCAATGAGCAGTTCTTC
CASSDVSGTGGNEQFF